This is a list of T cell receptor beta chains from one sample in a study of T cells in Graves' hyperthyroidism and ophthalmopathy. MiXCR was run by TCRdb on the multiplex PCR reads, yielding one entry per CDR3 protein. Among a few hundred thousand distinct CDR3 sequences listed, 46% were seen once. Sequences were obtained from peripheral blood or thyroid tissue (not recorded which). The receptor set was obtained from a woman under 30 with Graves' hyperthyroidism. The CDR3 runs from the conserved cysteine through the conserved F or W. A D gene is named only where the DNA matches it firmly.

TRBV5-8	TRBJ1-1	.	CASSFITGRKGIEAFF
TRBV7-9	TRBJ1-2	.	CASSLVDRALYGYTF
TRBV29-1	TRBJ2-1	.	CSGASVPPNEQFF
TRBV9	TRBJ1-3	.	CASSVADTPGNTIYF
TRBV11-1	TRBJ2-3	TRBD1	CASIRDRGADTQYF
TRBV7-9	TRBJ2-1	TRBD2	CASSYTGTSANEQFF
TRBV9	TRBJ2-7	.	CASSPTTRGISYEQYF
TRBV2	TRBJ2-1	.	CASDWQGRGNEQFF
TRBV7-6	TRBJ1-5	TRBD1	CASSLGQGHQPQHF
TRBV3-1	TRBJ1-1	.	CASSPFGAVGTEAFF
TRBV14	TRBJ2-7	TRBD2	CASSQDRRTSDLVF
TRBV12-3/TRBV12-4	TRBJ1-1	.	CASSPIGSTEAFF
TRBV29-1	TRBJ1-1	.	CSVRTGNTEAFF
TRBV20-1	TRBJ2-5	.	CSARTGASETQYF
TRBV2	TRBJ1-1	.	CASSAVPRELSTEAFF
TRBV12-3/TRBV12-4	TRBJ2-2	TRBD2	CASSLTSGRTGELFF
TRBV7-9	TRBJ2-7	.	CASSLTHRDEQYF
TRBV7-9	TRBJ2-3	.	CASSPRVDTQYF
TRBV10-3	TRBJ2-1	.	CAIAGTALLLSGNEQFF
TRBV7-8	TRBJ2-5	.	CASSPLSVREETQYF
TRBV7-3	TRBJ2-2	TRBD1	CASSPSGYRGRDTGELFF
TRBV11-3	TRBJ2-5	TRBD2	CASQREEETQYF
TRBV27	TRBJ2-7	.	CASSTRPGTYEQYF
TRBV6-5	TRBJ2-5	.	CATRDGGETQYF